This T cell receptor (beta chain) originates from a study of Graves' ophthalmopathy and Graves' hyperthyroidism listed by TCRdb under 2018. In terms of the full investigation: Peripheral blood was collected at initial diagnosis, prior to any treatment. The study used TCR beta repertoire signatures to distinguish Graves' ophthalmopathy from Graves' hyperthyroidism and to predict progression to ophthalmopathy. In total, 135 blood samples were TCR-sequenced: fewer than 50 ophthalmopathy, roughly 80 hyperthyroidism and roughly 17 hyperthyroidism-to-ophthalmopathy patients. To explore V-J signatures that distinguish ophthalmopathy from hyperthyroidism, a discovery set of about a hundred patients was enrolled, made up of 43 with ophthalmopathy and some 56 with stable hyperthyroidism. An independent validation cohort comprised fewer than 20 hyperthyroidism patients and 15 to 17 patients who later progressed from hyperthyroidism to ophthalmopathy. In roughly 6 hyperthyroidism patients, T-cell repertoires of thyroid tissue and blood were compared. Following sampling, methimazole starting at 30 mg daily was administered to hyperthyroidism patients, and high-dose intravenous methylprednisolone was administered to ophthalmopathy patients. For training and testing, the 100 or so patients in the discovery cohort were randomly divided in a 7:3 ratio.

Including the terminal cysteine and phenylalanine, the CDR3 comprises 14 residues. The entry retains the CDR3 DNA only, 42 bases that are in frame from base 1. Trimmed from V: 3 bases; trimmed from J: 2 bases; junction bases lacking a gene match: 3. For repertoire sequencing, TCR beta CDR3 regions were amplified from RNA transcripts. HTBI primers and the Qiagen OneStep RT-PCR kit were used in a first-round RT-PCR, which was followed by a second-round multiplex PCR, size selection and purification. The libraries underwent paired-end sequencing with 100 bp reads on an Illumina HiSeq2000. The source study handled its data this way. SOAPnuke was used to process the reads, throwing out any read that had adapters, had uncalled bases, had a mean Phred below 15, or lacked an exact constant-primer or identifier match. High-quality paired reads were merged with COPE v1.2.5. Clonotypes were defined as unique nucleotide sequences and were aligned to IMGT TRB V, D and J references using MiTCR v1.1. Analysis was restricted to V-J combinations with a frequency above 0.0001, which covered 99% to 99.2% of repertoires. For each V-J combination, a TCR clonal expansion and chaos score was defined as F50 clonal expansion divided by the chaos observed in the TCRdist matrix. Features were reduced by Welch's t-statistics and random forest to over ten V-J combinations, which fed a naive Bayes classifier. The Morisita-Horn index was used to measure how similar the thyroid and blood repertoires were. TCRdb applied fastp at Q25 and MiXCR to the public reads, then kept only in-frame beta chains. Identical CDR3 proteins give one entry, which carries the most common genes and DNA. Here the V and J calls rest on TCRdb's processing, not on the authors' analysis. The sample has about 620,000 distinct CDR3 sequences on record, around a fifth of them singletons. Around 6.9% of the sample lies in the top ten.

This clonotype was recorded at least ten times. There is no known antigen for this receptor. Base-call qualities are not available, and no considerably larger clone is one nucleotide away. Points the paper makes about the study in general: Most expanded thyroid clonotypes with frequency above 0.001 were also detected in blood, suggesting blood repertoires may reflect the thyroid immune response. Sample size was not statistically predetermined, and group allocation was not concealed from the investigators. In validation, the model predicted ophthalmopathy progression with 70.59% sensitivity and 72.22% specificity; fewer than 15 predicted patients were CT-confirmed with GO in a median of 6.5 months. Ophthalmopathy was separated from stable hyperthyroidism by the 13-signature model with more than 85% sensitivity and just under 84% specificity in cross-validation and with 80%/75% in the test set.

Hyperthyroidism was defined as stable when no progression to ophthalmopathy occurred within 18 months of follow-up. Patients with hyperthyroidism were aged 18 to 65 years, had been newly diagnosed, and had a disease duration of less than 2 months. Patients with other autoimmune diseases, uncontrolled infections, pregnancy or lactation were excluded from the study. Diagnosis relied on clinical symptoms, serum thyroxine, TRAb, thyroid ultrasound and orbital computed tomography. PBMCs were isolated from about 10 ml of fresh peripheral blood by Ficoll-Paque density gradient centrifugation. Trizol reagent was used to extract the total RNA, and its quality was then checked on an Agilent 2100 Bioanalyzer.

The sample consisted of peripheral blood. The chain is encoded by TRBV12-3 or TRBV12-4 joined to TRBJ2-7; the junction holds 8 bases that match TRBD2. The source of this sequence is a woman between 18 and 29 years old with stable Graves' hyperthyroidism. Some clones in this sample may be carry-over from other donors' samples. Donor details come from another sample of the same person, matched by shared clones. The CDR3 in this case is CASSFLAGTYEQYF. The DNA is TGTGCCAGCAGTTTTTTAGCGGGAACCTACGAGCAGTACTTC.